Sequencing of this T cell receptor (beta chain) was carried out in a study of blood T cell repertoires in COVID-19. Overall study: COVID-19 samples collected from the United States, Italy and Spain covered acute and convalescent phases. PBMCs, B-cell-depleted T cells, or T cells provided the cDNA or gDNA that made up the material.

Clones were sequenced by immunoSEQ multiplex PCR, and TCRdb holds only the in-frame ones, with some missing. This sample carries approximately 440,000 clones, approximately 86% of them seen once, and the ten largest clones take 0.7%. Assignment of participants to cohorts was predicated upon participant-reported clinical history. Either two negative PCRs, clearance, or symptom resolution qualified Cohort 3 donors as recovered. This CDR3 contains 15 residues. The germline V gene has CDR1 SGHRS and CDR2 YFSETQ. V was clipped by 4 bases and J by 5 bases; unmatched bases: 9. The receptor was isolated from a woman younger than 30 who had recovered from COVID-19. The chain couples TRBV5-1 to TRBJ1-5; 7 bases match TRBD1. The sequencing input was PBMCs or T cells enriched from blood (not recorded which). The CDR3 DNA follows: TGCGCCAGCAGCATGACAGGGAACTCCCATCAGCCCCAGCATTTT. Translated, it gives CASSMTGNSHQPQHF.